This TCR beta chain was recovered during a study of response to subunit inactivated influenza vaccine listed by TCRdb under 2018. In the study overall: To follow how T cells responded to a trivalent subunit inactivated influenza vaccine, the researchers relied on deep quantitative profiling of the T cell receptor repertoire. What the work shows at the level of the full study, not this receptor alone: According to the authors, only a limited number of new T cells may be recruited by each seasonal influenza vaccination.

To prepare the library, RT-PCR was applied. Sequenced using an Illumina HiSeq 2500. TCRdb reanalyzed the raw reads on its own, using fastp at Q25 for trimming and MiXCR for clone calling, and kept in-frame beta chains. Each CDR3 protein gets just one entry, which takes the most common genes and DNA from the rows behind it. For this sample the table gives about 650,000 distinct CDR3 sequences, of which approximately 14% were detected only once. The ten largest clones take up approximately 7.6% of the sample. The CDR3 runs 15 amino acids, cysteine and phenylalanine included. The CDR3 DNA has 45 bases and is translated from base 1. V is pruned by 4 bases and J by 7 bases, leaving 9 bases of the junction without a gene match. CDR1 WSHSY and CDR2 SAAADI were looked up in the germline V gene. With respect to this clonotype: Its antigen specificity is not known. Per-base qualities were not stored, and no clone one base away is much larger.

The sequence links TRBV10-2 to TRBJ2-1; TRBD2 aligns with 8 central bases. Source: PBMCs from blood, taken around two weeks before vaccination. This receptor was obtained from a man over 45 who received an inactivated influenza vaccine. Donor details come from another sample of the same person, matched by shared clones. The CDR3 sequence is CASSVNLGGANEQFF. The DNA sequence is given as TGCGCCAGCAGTGTGAATCTCGGGGGGGCGAATGAGCAGTTCTTC.